These T cell receptor beta chains were read from a single sample in a study of blood T cell repertoires in COVID-19. TCRdb's table, derived via immunoSEQ multiplex PCR, lists solely in-frame clones and lacks some. The table has approximately 220,000 clones, about 87% seen once; the top ten hold 1.2%. Sequencing was performed on PBMCs or T cells enriched from blood (not recorded which). The receptors derive from a man in his thirties or forties who had recovered from COVID-19. Each CDR3 is given with its conserved first and last residue. The D gene is left open where the match is weak. Size tells how often a clone was seen (once, few, many) or the class of an expanded clone, and some rows leave it out.

J | V | size | D | CDR3 | DNA
TRBJ1-4 | TRBV21-1 | . | . | CASSKGLGTGGGKLFF | TGTGCCAGCAGCAAAGGGCTTGGGACAGGGGGAGGAAAACTGTTTTTT
TRBJ1-4 | TRBV6-2/TRBV6-3 | . | TRBD1 | CASSSPPTGRPATNEKLFF | TGTGCCAGCAGTTCCCCCCCGACAGGGAGGCCTGCAACTAATGAAAAACTGTTTTTT
TRBJ2-7 | TRBV4-2 | . | TRBD1 | CASSHSDREGYEQYF | TGTGCCAGCAGCCACTCTGACAGGGAAGGCTACGAGCAGTACTTC
TRBJ1-5 | TRBV5-8 | . | . | CASSFPTQGNQPQHF | TGTGCCAGCAGCTTCCCTACGCAGGGGAATCAGCCCCAGCATTTT
TRBJ2-3 | TRBV5-8 | few | TRBD1 | CASSLGQGAKASTDTQYF | TGTGCCAGCAGCCTGGGACAGGGGGCAAAAGCTAGCACAGATACGCAGTATTTT
TRBJ2-6 | TRBV4-1 | . | . | CASSQDEGAGANVLTF | TGCGCCAGCAGCCAAGATGAGGGCGCTGGGGCCAACGTCCTGACTTTC
TRBJ2-5 | TRBV7-8 | few | . | CASSFPLTTQPQETQYF | TGTGCCAGCAGCTTTCCGTTGACTACCCAACCCCAGGAGACCCAGTACTTC
TRBJ2-5 | TRBV6-5 | . | TRBD2 | CASSYSPSGPGETQYF | TGTGCCAGCAGTTACTCGCCTAGCGGGCCGGGGGAGACCCAGTACTTC
TRBJ2-7 | TRBV27 | . | TRBD1 | CASSWDSNYEQYF | TGTGCCAGCAGCTGGGACAGTAACTACGAGCAGTACTTC
TRBJ1-1 | TRBV7-9 | . | TRBD1 | CASSLAGQGMNTEAFF | TGTGCCAGCAGCTTAGCAGGACAGGGGATGAACACTGAAGCTTTCTTT
TRBJ1-4 | TRBV5-4 | . | . | CASTDGFNEKLFF | TGTGCCAGCACCGACGGGTTTAATGAAAAACTGTTTTTT
TRBJ2-1 | TRBV29-1 | . | . | CSVISQVNEQFF | TGCAGCGTTATCAGTCAGGTCAATGAGCAGTTCTTC
TRBJ2-2 | TRBV12-3/TRBV12-4 | once | . | CASSLQAGELFF | TGTGCCAGCAGTTTACAGGCCGGGGAGCTGTTTTTT
TRBJ1-6 | TRBV11-2 | . | TRBD1 | CASSLVSSRTGNSPLHF | TGTGCCAGCAGCTTAGTTAGTTCCCGGACAGGGAATTCACCCCTCCACTTT
TRBJ2-7 | TRBV19 | . | . | CASTQGPTGSSYEQYF | TGTGCCAGTACCCAAGGGCCTACAGGGAGCTCCTACGAGCAGTACTTC
TRBJ1-5 | TRBV19 | . | TRBD1 | CASSMDRDQPQHF | TGTGCCAGTAGTATGGACAGGGATCAGCCCCAGCATTTT
TRBJ2-7 | TRBV11-3 | . | TRBD2 | CASSSGLAGEDEQYF | TGTGCCAGCAGCTCAGGACTAGCGGGAGAGGACGAGCAGTACTTC
TRBJ2-6 | TRBV4-3 | . | . | CASSQDFSPGHSSGANVLTF | TGCGCCAGCAGCCAAGATTTTTCTCCGGGACACAGCTCTGGGGCCAACGTCCTGACTTTC
TRBJ2-1 | TRBV27 | . | TRBD2 | CASNFLGLAGDNEQFF | TGTGCCAGCAACTTCCTCGGACTAGCGGGGGACAATGAGCAGTTCTTC
TRBJ1-1 | TRBV30 | . | . | CASGQMNTEAFF | TGTGCCTCAGGACAAATGAACACTGAAGCTTTCTTT
TRBJ1-2 | TRBV19 | . | TRBD1 | CASSRQGVGYGYTF | TGTGCCAGTAGCCGACAGGGGGTGGGCTATGGCTACACCTTC
TRBJ2-7 | TRBV5-1 | . | . | CASSLAGVYEQYF | TGCGCCAGCAGCTTGGCGGGGGTCTACGAGCAGTACTTC
TRBJ2-7 | TRBV27 | . | TRBD2 | CASSTSGHSYEQYF | TGTGCCAGCAGTACTAGCGGGCACTCCTACGAGCAGTACTTC
TRBJ2-5 | TRBV18 | . | . | CASSPGLEETQYF | TGTGCCAGCTCACCAGGGCTCGAAGAGACCCAGTACTTC
TRBJ2-2 | TRBV6-2/TRBV6-3 | once | TRBD1 | CASSKSGGVGGELFF | TGTGCCAGCAGTAAATCAGGGGGCGTCGGCGGGGAGCTGTTTTTT
TRBJ2-7 | TRBV29-1 | . | TRBD2 | CSVDVSGNPYEQYF | TGCAGCGTTGATGTTAGCGGGAACCCCTACGAGCAGTACTTC
TRBJ2-2 | TRBV4-3 | . | . | CASSQAIPAGQSTGELFF | TGCGCCAGCAGCCAGGCTATCCCGGCGGGACAGTCCACCGGGGAGCTGTTTTTT
TRBJ1-4 | TRBV30 | . | . | CAWSLWAGGVSEKLFF | TGTGCCTGGAGTCTCTGGGCGGGTGGGGTCTCGGAAAAACTGTTTTTT
TRBJ1-6 | TRBV28 | . | . | CASSSTAGNSPLHF | TGTGCCAGCAGTTCGACAGCGGGCAATTCACCCCTCCACTTT
TRBJ2-1 | TRBV2 | . | . | CASRSNRDPYNEQFF | TGTGCCAGCAGGTCCAACAGGGACCCCTACAATGAGCAGTTCTTC
TRBJ2-1 | TRBV12-3/TRBV12-4 | . | . | CASSFGNEQFF | TGTGCCAGCAGTTTCGGCAATGAGCAGTTCTTC
TRBJ1-2 | TRBV9 | . | TRBD1 | CASSLTGGPLYGYTF | TGTGCCAGCAGCCTTACAGGGGGGCCCCTCTATGGCTACACCTTC
TRBJ1-5 | TRBV19 | . | TRBD1 | CASSIPRGQTSNQPQHF | TGTGCCAGTAGTATACCCCGGGGACAGACGAGCAATCAGCCCCAGCATTTT
TRBJ1-6 | TRBV30 | . | . | CAWRPQGQNSPLHF | TGTGCCTGGAGACCTCAGGGTCAGAATTCACCCCTCCACTTT
TRBJ2-1 | TRBV7-8 | . | TRBD2 | CASSIGLAGFVNNEQFF | TGTGCCAGCAGCATCGGACTAGCGGGATTCGTTAACAATGAGCAGTTCTTC
TRBJ2-6 | TRBV10-3 | . | . | CAISDASWPYSGANVLTF | TGTGCCATCAGTGACGCTAGTTGGCCCTACTCTGGGGCCAACGTCCTGACTTTC
TRBJ1-6 | TRBV2 | once | . | CASRRGLIDTSPLHF | TGTGCCAGCAGGAGGGGACTGATCGACACCTCACCCCTCCACTTT
TRBJ2-3 | TRBV19 | once | . | CASSYLARLSTDTQYF | TGTGCCAGTAGTTATCTAGCCAGATTAAGCACAGATACGCAGTATTTT
TRBJ1-1 | TRBV5-5 | once | TRBD1 | CASSLIGTGGTEAFF | TGTGCCAGCAGCCTAATTGGGACAGGGGGCACTGAAGCTTTCTTT
TRBJ1-2 | TRBV27 | . | . | CASSTTASYGYTF | TGTGCCAGCAGTACGACAGCATCCTATGGCTACACCTTC
TRBJ1-1 | TRBV14 | . | . | CASSQVGRSHEAFF | TGTGCCAGCAGCCAAGTAGGCAGGTCCCATGAAGCTTTCTTT
TRBJ2-5 | TRBV12-3/TRBV12-4 | . | . | CASSFRFQETQYF | TGTGCCAGCAGTTTCCGGTTCCAAGAGACCCAGTACTTC
TRBJ1-2 | TRBV4-3 | once | . | CASSQDRGADGYTF | TGCGCCAGCAGCCAAGATCGGGGGGCGGATGGCTACACCTTC
TRBJ2-1 | TRBV2 | . | TRBD1 | CASSDPGQGANEQFF | TGTGCCAGCAGTGATCCAGGACAGGGGGCTAATGAGCAGTTCTTC
TRBJ2-7 | TRBV5-1 | . | . | CASSFGYEQYF | TGCGCCAGCAGCTTCGGGTACGAGCAGTACTTC
TRBJ1-3 | TRBV28 | . | . | CASSFQGNTIYF | TGTGCCAGCAGTTTCCAGGGAAACACCATATATTTT
TRBJ2-4 | TRBV10-1 | . | TRBD2 | CASSDGSGGADIQYF | TGCGCCAGCAGTGATGGGAGCGGGGGGGCAGACATTCAGTACTTC
TRBJ1-6 | TRBV16 | . | . | CASSQSRPGRDSPLHF | TGTGCCAGCAGCCAATCGAGGCCGGGAAGAGATTCACCCCTCCACTTT
TRBJ2-3 | TRBV4-1 | . | TRBD2 | CASSQEPRGLVVPDTQYF | TGCGCCAGCAGCCAAGAACCGAGGGGACTAGTCGTGCCAGATACGCAGTATTTT
TRBJ2-1 | TRBV12-3/TRBV12-4 | once | . | CASTNLAKHEQFF | TGTGCCAGCACCAATCTAGCGAAACATGAGCAGTTCTTC
TRBJ1-5 | TRBV21-1 | . | . | CASSIWGDSRSNQPQHF | TGTGCCAGCAGTATTTGGGGGGACAGCCGTTCCAATCAGCCCCAGCATTTT